Listed below are T cell receptor beta chains from one sample, sequenced in a study of T cell repertoires in cytomegalovirus infection. TCRdb itself ran the reads through MiXCR, one entry per CDR3 protein. Of hundreds of thousands of distinct CDR3 sequences in the sample, approximately 10% were seen once. Sequencing was carried out using PBMCs. The receptors derive from a human donor in good health (CMV status not recorded). Some clones in this sample may be carry-over from other donors' samples. The CDR3 runs from the conserved cysteine through the conserved F or W. Each record gives: D gene, J gene, V gene, clone size, CDR3 protein, CDR3 DNA. A D gene is named only where the DNA matches it firmly. The listing skips clone size in some rows; elsewhere it reads once, few, many or a size class.

D: .
J: TRBJ2-6
V: TRBV2
size: many
CDR3: CASSSPGRPSVSGANVLTF
DNA: TGTGCCAGCAGTTCCCCGGGGAGGCCGTCGGTCTCTGGGGCCAACGTCCTGACTTTC

D: TRBD2
J: TRBJ2-3
V: TRBV9
size: few
CDR3: CASSVAAREVDTQYF
DNA: TGTGCCAGCAGCGTAGCTGCGCGGGAGGTCGATACGCAGTATTTT

D: TRBD2
J: TRBJ2-3
V: TRBV11-2
size: many
CDR3: CASSFPGGSTDTQYF
DNA: TGTGCCAGCAGCTTCCCGGGGGGGTCCACAGATACGCAGTATTTT

D: TRBD1
J: TRBJ1-2
V: TRBV24-1
size: many
CDR3: CATADRTGSYTF
DNA: TGTGCCACCGCGGACAGGACGGGCAGCTACACCTTC

D: .
J: TRBJ2-3
V: TRBV28
size: many
CDR3: CASSFVVGGLHTDTQYF
DNA: TGTGCCAGCAGTTTTGTCGTTGGGGGGCTTCACACAGATACGCAGTATTTT

D: TRBD2
J: TRBJ2-2
V: TRBV20-1
size: few
CDR3: CSAPAGGITGELFF
DNA: TGCAGTGCCCCAGCGGGAGGCATCACCGGGGAGCTGTTTTTT

D: TRBD1
J: TRBJ2-1
V: TRBV5-4
size: .
CDR3: CASSSPRDRGSHEQFF
DNA: TGTGCCAGCAGCTCCCCCCGGGACAGGGGTTCCCATGAGCAGTTCTTC

D: .
J: TRBJ2-7
V: TRBV24-1
size: many
CDR3: CATSDLIGSVYEQYF
DNA: TGTGCCACCAGTGATTTGATCGGGAGTGTCTACGAGCAGTACTTC

D: TRBD1
J: TRBJ2-7
V: TRBV27
size: .
CDR3: CASSKSIGDRGIYEQYF
DNA: TGTGCCAGCAGTAAGTCAATTGGGGACAGGGGTATCTACGAGCAGTACTTC

D: .
J: TRBJ2-1
V: TRBV5-4
size: many
CDR3: CASSLISAREFF
DNA: TGTGCCAGCAGCTTAATCTCAGCTCGGGAGTTCTTC

D: .
J: TRBJ1-4
V: TRBV20-1
size: many
CDR3: CSARAVGKLFF
DNA: TGCAGTGCCCGAGCGGTTGGAAAACTGTTTTTT

D: TRBD2
J: TRBJ2-3
V: TRBV7-2
size: many
CDR3: CASSPRGGTSGRVGTDTQYF
DNA: TGTGCCAGCAGTCCCCGGGGGGGGACTAGCGGGAGAGTGGGGACAGATACGCAGTATTTT

D: .
J: TRBJ2-3
V: TRBV12-5
size: many
CDR3: CASGLVARGPDTQYF
DNA: TGTGCTAGTGGTTTGGTTGCCAGGGGTCCAGATACGCAGTATTTT

D: .
J: TRBJ1-1
V: TRBV7-2
size: many
CDR3: CASSLSGVSLGEAFF
DNA: TGTGCCAGCAGCTTATCGGGTGTTTCCTTAGGGGAAGCTTTCTTT

D: .
J: TRBJ1-5
V: TRBV6-4
size: few
CDR3: CASSDSPGNQPQHF
DNA: TGTGCCAGCAGTGACTCCCCAGGGAATCAGCCCCAGCATTTT

D: TRBD2
J: TRBJ2-7
V: TRBV12-3/TRBV12-4
size: many
CDR3: CASTPYGGSSYEQYF
DNA: TGTGCCAGCACCCCCTATGGCGGGAGCTCCTACGAGCAGTACTTC

D: TRBD1
J: TRBJ2-5
V: TRBV7-9
size: .
CDR3: CASSLNTGVQETQYF
DNA: TGTGCCAGCAGCTTAAATACAGGGGTTCAAGAGACCCAGTACTTC

D: .
J: TRBJ2-1
V: TRBV9
size: few
CDR3: CASSTSSGIQFF
DNA: TGTGCCAGCAGCACCTCGTCCGGGATACAGTTCTTC

D: TRBD1
J: TRBJ1-2
V: TRBV20-1
size: few
CDR3: CSARDPGTGPPYGYTF
DNA: TGCAGTGCTAGAGATCCGGGGACAGGACCACCTTATGGCTACACCTTC

D: TRBD1
J: TRBJ1-5
V: TRBV7-8
size: many
CDR3: CASSSRDSLNQPQHF
DNA: TGTGCCAGCAGCTCTAGGGACAGCCTCAATCAGCCCCAGCATTTT

D: TRBD1
J: TRBJ2-2
V: TRBV27
size: many
CDR3: CASINTGTGITGELFF
DNA: TGTGCCAGCATCAATACCGGGACAGGGATCACCGGGGAGCTGTTTTTT

D: .
J: TRBJ1-5
V: TRBV28
size: many
CDR3: CASSPNRISNQPQHF
DNA: TGTGCCAGCAGCCCTAACAGGATTAGCAATCAGCCCCAGCATTTT

D: .
J: TRBJ1-1
V: TRBV9
size: many
CDR3: CASSPLTGYGTEAFF
DNA: TGTGCCAGCAGCCCTCTTACAGGGTATGGCACTGAAGCTTTCTTT

D: TRBD1
J: TRBJ2-7
V: TRBV29-1
size: many
CDR3: CSVAGTGGHEQYF
DNA: TGCAGCGTGGCCGGGACAGGGGGTCACGAGCAGTACTTC

D: .
J: TRBJ2-3
V: TRBV20-1
size: few
CDR3: CSASDGGSTDTQYF
DNA: TGCAGTGCTAGTGATGGGGGAAGCACAGATACGCAGTATTTT

D: TRBD2
J: TRBJ2-3
V: TRBV19
size: few
CDR3: CASSRKLAGYHTQYF
DNA: TGTGCCAGTAGCCGAAAACTAGCGGGATACCATACGCAGTATTTT

D: TRBD2
J: TRBJ2-2
V: TRBV12-3/TRBV12-4
size: many
CDR3: CASSISGTGELFF
DNA: TGTGCCAGCAGCATTAGCGGGACCGGGGAGCTGTTTTTT

D: .
J: TRBJ1-2
V: TRBV5-1
size: many
CDR3: CASSIRGQRGYTF
DNA: TGCGCCAGCAGCATAAGGGGCCAGAGAGGCTACACCTTC

D: .
J: TRBJ1-4
V: TRBV10-3
size: many
CDR3: CAISEAGINEKLFF
DNA: TGTGCCATCAGTGAGGCGGGGATTAATGAAAAACTGTTTTTT

D: TRBD2
J: TRBJ2-1
V: TRBV4-1
size: many
CDR3: CASSPGTSGGYSYNEQFF
DNA: TGCGCCAGCAGCCCCGGGACTAGCGGGGGTTATTCCTACAATGAGCAGTTCTTC

D: TRBD1
J: TRBJ1-6
V: TRBV12-3/TRBV12-4
size: many
CDR3: CASSVDRVRSPLHF
DNA: TGTGCCAGCAGTGTAGACAGGGTTCGATCACCCCTCCACTTT

D: TRBD2
J: TRBJ2-3
V: TRBV11-2
size: .
CDR3: CASSRGAGGLDTQYF
DNA: TGTGCCAGCAGCCGAGGAGCGGGGGGATTAGATACGCAGTATTTT

D: .
J: TRBJ1-1
V: TRBV11-2
size: few
CDR3: CASSLALGGLNTEAFF
DNA: TGTGCCAGCAGCTTAGCACTTGGAGGCTTGAACACTGAAGCTTTCTTT

D: .
J: TRBJ2-1
V: TRBV5-1
size: .
CDR3: CASRSALSSYNEQFF
DNA: TGCGCCAGCAGGTCTGCTCTGAGCTCCTACAATGAGCAGTTCTTC

D: .
J: TRBJ1-5
V: TRBV7-2
size: many
CDR3: CASSLGQLAGPQHF
DNA: TGTGCCAGCAGCTTAGGGCAGTTAGCAGGGCCCCAGCATTTT

D: .
J: TRBJ2-3
V: TRBV11-2
size: many
CDR3: CASSLGTPATQYF
DNA: TGTGCCAGCAGCTTAGGGACCCCCGCTACGCAGTATTTT

D: .
J: TRBJ1-5
V: TRBV27
size: few
CDR3: CASSPQNRRYSNQPQHF
DNA: TGTGCCAGCAGTCCCCAAAACAGGAGGTATAGCAATCAGCCCCAGCATTTT

D: .
J: TRBJ1-1
V: TRBV7-9
size: many
CDR3: CASSLGFRTRQAFF
DNA: TGTGCCAGCAGCTTAGGATTTAGGACTCGGCAAGCTTTCTTT

D: .
J: TRBJ2-7
V: TRBV7-8
size: many
CDR3: CASSARPEYEQYF
DNA: TGTGCCAGCAGTGCCAGACCGGAATACGAGCAGTACTTC

D: .
J: TRBJ1-1
V: TRBV6-5
size: many
CDR3: CASSYSHRMNTEAFF
DNA: TGTGCCAGCAGTTACTCTCACAGAATGAACACTGAAGCTTTCTTT

D: .
J: TRBJ2-6
V: TRBV29-1
size: many
CDR3: CSVESSGANVLTF
DNA: TGCAGCGTTGAAAGCTCTGGGGCCAACGTCCTGACTTTC

D: .
J: TRBJ2-1
V: TRBV5-1
size: many
CDR3: CASSLGSVRNEQFF
DNA: TGCGCCAGCAGCTTGGGTAGCGTTCGGAATGAGCAGTTCTTC

D: TRBD2
J: TRBJ2-1
V: TRBV7-3
size: .
CDR3: CASSISGTTYNEQFF
DNA: TGTGCCAGCAGCATTAGCGGGACCACCTACAATGAGCAGTTCTTC

D: TRBD2
J: TRBJ2-7
V: TRBV20-1
size: many
CDR3: CTAGTSGSYEQYF
DNA: TGCACTGCTGGGACTAGCGGATCCTACGAGCAGTACTTC

D: .
J: TRBJ1-1
V: TRBV6-4
size: few
CDR3: CASSSEAGTEAFF
DNA: TGTGCCAGCAGTTCCGAAGCAGGCACTGAAGCTTTCTTT

D: TRBD1
J: TRBJ1-2
V: TRBV27
size: .
CDR3: CASRDRLYGYTF
DNA: TGTGCCAGCAGGGACAGGCTCTATGGCTACACCTTC

D: .
J: TRBJ1-1
V: TRBV28
size: .
CDR3: CASSSGSAPDTEAFF
DNA: TGTGCCAGCAGCTCGGGCAGTGCACCCGACACTGAAGCTTTCTTT

D: .
J: TRBJ1-5
V: TRBV5-8
size: many
CDR3: CASTNSVRQPQHF
DNA: TGTGCCAGCACCAATTCGGTCCGTCAGCCCCAGCATTTT

D: TRBD1
J: TRBJ2-7
V: TRBV20-1
size: .
CDR3: CSASGTGNLYEQYF
DNA: TGCAGTGCTAGTGGGACAGGGAATTTATACGAGCAGTACTTC

D: .
J: TRBJ2-3
V: TRBV7-9
size: many
CDR3: CASSLEPDTQYF
DNA: TGTGCCAGCAGCTTGGAACCAGATACGCAGTATTTT

D: TRBD1
J: TRBJ2-7
V: TRBV9
size: few
CDR3: CASNGATGMYF
DNA: TGTGCCAGCAACGGGGCGACAGGGATGTACTTC